This T cell receptor (beta chain) comes out of a study of cytomegalovirus exposure and HLA in healthy donors. Background on the study: An earlier analysis identified 117 million unique TCR beta sequences in about 200 million T cells. General observations from the study: Excluded: some indistinguishable V segments such as TRBV6-2 and TRBV6-3. A later analysis appeared to link common viral pathogens to several of the most significant clusters.

Comments on this clone: Its antigen is not known.

The PCR used 60 Vbeta and 13 Jbeta primers. Clones were sequenced by immunoSEQ multiplex PCR, and TCRdb holds only the in-frame ones, with some missing. Here the sample spans around 130,000 clones, around 75% being singletons. This CDR3 has 18 amino acids. The trim removed 0 bases at V and 2 bases at J, leaving 13 bases unmatched. The V gene's germline CDR1 is LNHNV and CDR2 YYDKDF (reference sequence). Sequencing was performed on PBMCs. This receptor was identified in a man between 25 and 39 years old in good health and CMV-seronegative. This chain links TRBV15 with TRBJ2-7, with TRBD1 identical over 7 bases. CDR3 region: CATSRDRDSKINPYEQYF. In DNA form, the CDR3 reads TGTGCCACCAGCAGAGATCGGGACAGTAAAATCAACCCCTACGAGCAGTACTTC.